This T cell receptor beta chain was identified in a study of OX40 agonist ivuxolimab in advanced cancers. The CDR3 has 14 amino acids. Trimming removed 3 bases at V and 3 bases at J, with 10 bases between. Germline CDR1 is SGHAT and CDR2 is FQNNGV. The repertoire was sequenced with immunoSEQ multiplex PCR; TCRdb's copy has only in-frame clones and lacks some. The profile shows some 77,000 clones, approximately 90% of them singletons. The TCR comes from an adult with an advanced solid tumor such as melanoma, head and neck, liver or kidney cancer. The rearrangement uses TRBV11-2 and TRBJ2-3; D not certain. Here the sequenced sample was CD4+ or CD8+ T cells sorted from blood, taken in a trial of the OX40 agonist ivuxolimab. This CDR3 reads CASSFTVGTDTQYF. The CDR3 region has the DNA TGTGCCAGCAGCTTCACGGTCGGTACAGATACGCAGTATTTT.